Presented here are 29 T cell receptor beta chains from one specimen sequenced in a study of tumour-infiltrating T cells in Burkitt lymphoma. The assay was immunoSEQ multiplex PCR, and TCRdb's table has in-frame clones only and misses some. The sample has 7,500 to 8,500 clones; under 85% are singletons. Sequenced material: tumor tissue. The source is a human donor with diffuse large B-cell lymphoma.

This clone was seen a handful of times. The chain links TRBV6-1 to TRBJ1-1; D remains unclear. The germline CDR1 and CDR2 sequences are MNHNS and SASEGT. Trimming removed 0 bases at V and 2 bases at J, with 10 bases between. The CDR3 is made up of 15 amino acids. The CDR3, as DNA: TGTGCCAGCAGTGAAGCGCGGGCTATCAACACTGAAGCTTTCTTT. Translated, it gives CASSEARAINTEAFF.

This chain joins TRBV6-1 and TRBJ2-7; 9 bases map to TRBD1. The CDR3 consists of 14 residues. The germline V gene has CDR1 MNHNS and CDR2 SASEGT. The V and J ends lost 8 bases and 5 bases, in that order; junction bases with no gene match: 10. Here the CDR3 reads CASGRDRVSHEQYF. The CDR3, as DNA: TGTGCCAGCGGCCGGGACAGGGTATCCCACGAGCAGTACTTC.

About this clone: Sequence at one end of the junction differs from germline and may be a read error. The same CDR3 also results from other DNA sequences found in this sample. The rearrangement joins TRBV11-2 to TRBJ2-3, with unresolved D. This CDR3 has 14 residues. The germline V gene has CDR1 SGHAT and CDR2 FQNNGV. The CDR3 loop reads CASSPPGPTDTQYF. Here the CDR3 DNA reads TGTGCCAGCAGCCCTCCAGGTCCCACAGATACGCAATATTTT.

This chain links TRBV4-1 with TRBJ2-1, with D uncertain. CDR1 and CDR2 (germline): MGHRA, YSYEKL. Between the trimmed V and J ends, which lost 1 base and 5 bases, there was a span of 12 bases. The CDR3 runs to 15 residues. The CDR3 loop is CASSQVVAFNNEQFF. CDR3 nucleotides: TGCGCCAGCAGCCAAGTAGTGGCTTTTAACAATGAGCAGTTCTTC.

J is TRBJ1-2 and V is TRBV7-9, with 9 bases that match TRBD1. This CDR3 comprises 15 residues. Germline CDR1 reads SEHNR; CDR2 reads FQNEAQ (reference sequence). The V segment lost 3 bases and the J segment 8 bases; nucleotides outside the gene matches: 10. The CDR3, as DNA: TGTGCCAGCAGCTTCCTCCGGGACAGGGAGGGCGGCTACACCTTC. Translation: CASSFLRDREGGYTF.

The chain employs TRBV18 and TRBJ1-1, with D maybe TRBD1 (5 bases). Germline V gives CDR1 KGHSH, CDR2 LQKENI. V was clipped by 5 bases and J by 1 base, with 8 bases between them. CDR3 length: 13 amino acids. The CDR3 spells CASSSGGNTEAFF. The CDR3 coding sequence is TGTGCCAGCTCAAGCGGGGGGAACACTGAAGCTTTCTTT.

The genes are TRBV4-2 and TRBJ1-4; TRBD1 agrees at 11 bases. This CDR3 has 16 residues. Looked up from germline, CDR1 is LGHNA and CDR2 is YNFKEQ. V was clipped by 0 bases and J by 6 bases; unmatched bases: 3. The CDR3 sequence is CASSQDWGQGDEKLFF. CDR3 bases: TGTGCCAGCAGCCAAGATTGGGGACAGGGGGATGAAAAACTGTTTTTT.

The chain links TRBV5-4 to TRBJ2-2, with D unclear. This CDR3 has 15 residues. Germline lookup yields CDR1 SGHNT and CDR2 YYREEE (reference sequence). V was pared by 0 bases and J by 6 bases, with 12 bases between. The CDR3 reads CASSLAHREAGELFF. The CDR3 coding sequence is TGTGCCAGCAGCTTGGCTCACAGAGAAGCCGGGGAGCTGTTTTTT. Supplemented by reference TRBV5-4 and TRBJ2-2, the full variable domain reads ETGVTQSPTHLIKTRGQQVTLRCSSQSGHNTVSWYQQALGQGPQFIFQYYREEENGRGNFPPRFSGLQFPNYSSELNVNALELDDSALYLCASSLAHREAGELFFGEGSRLTVL.

J is TRBJ2-7 and V is TRBV4-3; D unclear. The CDR3 is made up of 14 amino acids. Per the germline V gene, CDR1 is LGHNA and CDR2 is YSLEER. Trimming stripped 0 bases from V and 7 bases from J, with 13 bases between. CDR3 sequence (DNA): TGCGCCAGCAGCCAAGATCTGGGGAACCGGGAGCAGTACTTC. Its protein is CASSQDLGNREQYF.

The chain recombines TRBV10-2 with TRBJ2-3; D not resolved. Trimming removed 6 bases at V and 6 bases at J, with 13 bases between. This CDR3 is built from 13 residues. Per the germline V gene, CDR1 is WSHSY and CDR2 is SAAADI. CDR3 residues: CASRPVRVDTQYF. CDR3 nucleotide sequence: TGCGCCAGCAGGCCCGTCCGCGTGGATACGCAGTATTTT.

The chain recombines TRBV6-1 with TRBJ1-2, with 10 bases aligning to TRBD1. This CDR3 spans 16 amino acids. Germline CDR1 and CDR2: MNHNS and SASEGT. Losses at the gene ends were 4 bases for V and 4 bases for J; bases not matched to a gene: 9. The CDR3 loop is CASSGRDRGSLYGYTF. CDR3 sequence (DNA): TGTGCCAGCAGTGGTCGGGACAGGGGTTCCCTCTATGGCTACACCTTC.

This rearrangement joins TRBV10-3 to TRBJ1-1; a possible D gene is TRBD1 (5 bases). This CDR3 is 11 amino acids long. Germline V gene data show CDR1 as ENHRY and CDR2 as SYGVKD. With 6 bases removed from V and 7 bases from J, the gap between germline ends came to 9 bases. CDR3 protein: CAIRQEVEAFF. In DNA form, the CDR3 reads TGTGCCATCAGACAGGAAGTTGAAGCTTTCTTT.

This sequence joins TRBV6-5 and TRBJ1-2, with D possibly TRBD1 on 6 matching bases. Germline CDR1 MNHEY, CDR2 SVGAGI. The CDR3 extends over 12 amino acids. Between the trimmed V and J ends, which lost 5 bases and 2 bases, there was a span of 6 bases. The CDR3 spells CASSQGNYGYTF. The DNA for the CDR3 is TGTGCCAGCAGTCAGGGGAACTATGGCTACACCTTC.

A word on this clone: One end of the junction is discordant with germline, which a read error may explain. The rearrangement links TRBV7-7 to TRBJ2-3; D possibly corresponds to TRBD2 (5 bases). CDR1 and CDR2 from the germline V gene are SSHAT and FNYEAQ (reference sequence). This CDR3 has 15 residues. The CDR3 nucleotides read TGTGCTAGCAGCTTAGTCGGCAACGGGGCAGATACGCAGTATTTT. As protein: CASSLVGNGADTQYF. Full variable domain (missing parts from reference TRBV7-7 and TRBJ2-3): GAGVSQSPRYKVTKRGQDVTLRCDPISSHATLYWYQQALGQGPEFLTYFNYEAQPDKSGLPSDRFSAERPEGSISTLTIQRTEQRDSAMYRCASSLVGNGADTQYFGPGTRLTVL.

The chain is built from TRBV7-9 and TRBJ1-2; D remains ambiguous. The CDR3 contains 15 residues. Germline loops: CDR1 SEHNR, CDR2 FQNEAQ (reference sequence). V lost 8 bases and J lost 4, with 20 bases in between. This CDR3 is CASGDWNYSPYGYTF. The DNA of the CDR3 is TGTGCCAGCGGGGATTGGAACTACTCTCCCTATGGCTACACCTTC.

This sequence joins TRBV6-5 and TRBJ2-1; D gene unclear. Trimming removed 4 bases at V and 1 base at J, with 11 bases between. From germline, CDR1 is MNHEY and CDR2 SVGAGI. CDR3 size: 15 residues. This CDR3 is CASSSTSGSYNEQFF. The CDR3 region has the DNA TGTGCCAGCAGTTCGACTTCCGGATCCTACAATGAGCAGTTCTTC.

This clone was seen once. The rearrangement uses TRBV9 and TRBJ2-7, with TRBD2 matching over 10 bases. Losses at the gene ends were 4 bases for V and 3 bases for J; bases not matched to a gene: 4. This CDR3 has 14 residues. Per germline, CDR1 SGDLS and CDR2 YYNGEE. The CDR3 reads CASSISSGGYEQYF. CDR3 DNA sequence: TGTGCCAGCAGCATCTCTAGCGGGGGCTACGAGCAGTACTTC.

The chain employs TRBV9 and TRBJ1-1, with D possibly matching TRBD1 (5 bases). There are 17 residues in the CDR3. Germline V CDR1 and CDR2: SGDLS, YYNGEE. V was pared by 0 bases and J by 1 base, with 16 bases between. The CDR3 region has the DNA TGTGCCAGCAGCGTAGTCCCCAGGGAACCCCGGAACACTGAAGCTTTCTTT. The encoded protein is CASSVVPREPRNTEAFF.

The chain recombines TRBV6-5 with TRBJ2-1, with 9 bases matching TRBD2. Per the germline V gene, CDR1 is MNHEY and CDR2 is SVGAGI. The trim removed 0 bases at V and 4 bases at J, leaving 1 base unmatched. This CDR3 is 15 amino acids long. CDR3 amino acids: CASSYSSGGYNEQFF. CDR3 nucleotides: TGTGCCAGCAGTTACTCTAGCGGGGGTTACAATGAGCAGTTCTTC.

The chain recombines TRBV2 with TRBJ2-7; D might be TRBD2 (5 bases). There are 14 residues in the CDR3. Germline-derived CDR1 and CDR2 are SNHLY and FYNNEI. V dropped 3 bases and J dropped 3 bases, with 12 bases sitting between them. As DNA, the CDR3 is TGTGCCAGCAGTGACGAGGGTGGTAGCTACGAGCAGTACTTC. It is translated as CASSDEGGSYEQYF.

The V call is TRBV7-3, the J call TRBJ2-3; weak D call: TRBD2 (5 bases). Per the germline V gene, CDR1 is SGHTA and CDR2 is FQGTGA. This CDR3 contains 14 residues. Trimming removed 5 bases at V and 0 bases at J, with 9 bases between. The CDR3 DNA reads TGTGCCAGCAGCGAAAGCGGTAGCACAGATACGCAGTATTTT. Its protein product is CASSESGSTDTQYF.

This chain links TRBV5-6 with TRBJ1-1, with no clear D. The CDR3 has 14 amino acids. V lost 2 bases to trimming and J lost 0 bases, with 8 bases between them. Germline assignment: CDR1 SGHDT and CDR2 YYEEEE. The CDR3 nucleotides are TGTGCCAGCAGCTTCGGTACAGTGAACACTGAAGCTTTCTTT. Amino acids: CASSFGTVNTEAFF.

The V gene is TRBV7-2, the J gene TRBJ2-1, with 8 bases matching TRBD2. The CDR3 runs to 16 residues. V shed 5 bases, J shed 2 bases, and the junction held 8 bases outside the gene matches. The germline gives CDR1 SGHTA, CDR2 FQGNSA. Here the CDR3 reads CASSTGTGGAYNEQFF. The CDR3 DNA reads TGTGCCAGCAGCACCGGCACGGGGGGGGCCTACAATGAGCAGTTCTTC. Supplemented by reference TRBV7-2 and TRBJ2-1, the full variable domain reads GAGVSQSPSNKVTEKGKDVELRCDPISGHTALYWYRQSLGQGLEFLIYFQGNSAPDKSGLPSDRFSAERTGGSVSTLTIQRTQQEDSAVYLCASSTGTGGAYNEQFFGPGTRLTVL.

This clone came up a few times. The chain links TRBV18 to TRBJ2-5; D could derive from TRBD1 or TRBD2 (5 bases each). The CDR3 sequence is 13 residues long. Per the germline V gene, CDR1 is KGHSH and CDR2 is LQKENI. The V end was cut by 6 bases, the J end by 4 bases, with 12 bases between. The CDR3 loop is CASSYSGGETQYF. CDR3 nucleotide sequence: TGTGCCAGCTCGTACAGTGGGGGAGAGACCCAGTACTTC.

The chain uses TRBV7-2 and TRBJ1-2; D is ambiguous. Per germline, CDR1 SGHTA and CDR2 FQGNSA. V was shortened by 8 bases and J by 1 base, with 11 bases between the two germline ends. The CDR3 length is 13 residues. CDR3 sequence (DNA): TGTGCCAGCCAATGGGAGGATAACTATGGCTACACCTTC. Protein: CASQWEDNYGYTF.

This clone was observed a few times. The chain uses TRBV6-1 and TRBJ2-2; the D gene could be TRBD1 or TRBD2 (5 bases each). Germline CDR1 reads MNHNS; CDR2 reads SASEGT. Trimming left V 4 bases short and J 5 bases short, with 17 bases between. The CDR3 loop spans 16 amino acids. The CDR3 bases are TGTGCCAGCAGTGCCCGAGGGGTATCCGTGACCGGGGAGCTGTTTTTT. Amino acids: CASSARGVSVTGELFF.

This sequence joins TRBV6-5 and TRBJ2-1; unclear D gene. V was trimmed by 6 bases and J by 4 bases, leaving 10 bases between them. The length of the CDR3 is 13 residues. Per the germline V gene, CDR1 is MNHEY and CDR2 is SVGAGI. CDR3: CASSGAYYNEQFF. CDR3 DNA sequence: TGTGCCAGCAGCGGAGCTTATTACAATGAGCAGTTCTTC.

The rearrangement uses TRBV9 and TRBJ1-6, with D unclear. The V end lost 2 bases, the J end lost 10 bases, and 10 bases lay between the germline ends. There are 13 residues in the CDR3. Per germline, CDR1 SGDLS and CDR2 YYNGEE. The CDR3 DNA reads as TGTGCCAGCAGCGTGGGAAGGAACTCACCCCTCCACTTT. Its translation: CASSVGRNSPLHF.

J is TRBJ1-2 and V is TRBV19; 9 bases match TRBD1. Losses at the gene ends were 5 bases for V and 2 bases for J; bases not matched to a gene: 3. Germline loops: CDR1 LNHDA, CDR2 SQIVND (reference sequence). CDR3 length: 14 amino acids. The CDR3 bases are TGTGCCAGTAGTGTGGGGACAGGGAACTATGGCTACACCTTC. As protein: CASSVGTGNYGYTF.